This T cell receptor (beta chain) appears in the sequencing data of a study of CD4 T cells in relation to SARS-CoV-2 and coronaviruses. Concerning this clone itself: The target antigen is unknown. The same CDR3 is also encoded by other DNA sequences in this sample.

Unexposed donor CD4+ T cells date from about 2011-2019, before the COVID-19 pandemic. Isolation of CD4+ T cells took place after less than 11 days in culture. Regarding the study as a whole: Crossreactivity was assessed only for spike protein, not other viral proteins.

The length of the CDR3 is 14 residues. The germline V gene has CDR1 MNHEY and CDR2 SVGAGI. J was trimmed by 4 bases and V by 0 bases; bases with no gene match: 1. The data were produced by immunoSEQ multiplex PCR, yet TCRdb's version contains in-frame clones alone and is incomplete. The data contain about 26,000 clones, more than 75% of them seen just once; the ten biggest clones take up about 9.4%. Sequencing was done on a sample of CD4+ T cells from PBMCs, cultured in vitro. This TCR derives from a human donor in good health. The chain employs TRBV6-5 and TRBJ2-5, with 8 bases aligning to TRBD2. The CDR3 is CASSYSRGGETQYF. The CDR3 region has the DNA TGTGCCAGCAGTTACTCTCGGGGGGGAGAGACCCAGTACTTC.